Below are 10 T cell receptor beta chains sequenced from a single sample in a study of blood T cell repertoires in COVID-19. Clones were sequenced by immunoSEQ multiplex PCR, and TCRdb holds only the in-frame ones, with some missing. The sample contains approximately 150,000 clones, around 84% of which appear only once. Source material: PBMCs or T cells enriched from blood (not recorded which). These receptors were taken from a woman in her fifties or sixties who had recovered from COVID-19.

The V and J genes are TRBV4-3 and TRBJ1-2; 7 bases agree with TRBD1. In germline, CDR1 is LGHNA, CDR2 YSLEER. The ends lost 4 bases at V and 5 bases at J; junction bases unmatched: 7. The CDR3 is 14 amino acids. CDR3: CASSPFPGGYGYTF. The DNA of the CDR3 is TGCGCCAGCAGCCCCTTCCCAGGGGGGTATGGCTACACCTTC.

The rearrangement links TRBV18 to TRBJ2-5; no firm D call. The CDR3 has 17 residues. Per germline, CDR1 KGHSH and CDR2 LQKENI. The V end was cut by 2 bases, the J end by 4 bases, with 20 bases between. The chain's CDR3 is CASSPNRPQLERETQYF. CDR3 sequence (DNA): TGTGCCAGCTCACCAAATCGACCCCAGCTAGAGAGAGAGACCCAGTACTTC.

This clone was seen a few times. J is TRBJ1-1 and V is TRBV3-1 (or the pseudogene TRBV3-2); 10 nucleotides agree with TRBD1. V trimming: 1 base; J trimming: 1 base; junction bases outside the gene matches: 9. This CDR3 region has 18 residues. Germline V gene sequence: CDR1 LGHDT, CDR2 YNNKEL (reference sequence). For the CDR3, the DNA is TGTGCCAGCAGCCAAGCTCGACGGGACAGGGGATCGAACACTGAAGCTTTCTTT. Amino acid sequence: CASSQARRDRGSNTEAFF.

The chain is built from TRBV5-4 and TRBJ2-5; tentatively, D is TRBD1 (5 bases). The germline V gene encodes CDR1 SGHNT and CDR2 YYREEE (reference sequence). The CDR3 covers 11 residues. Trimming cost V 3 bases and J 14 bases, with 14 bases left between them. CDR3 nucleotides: TGTGCCAGCAGCTCCGGACAAAGACCATACTTC. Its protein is CASSSGQRPYF.

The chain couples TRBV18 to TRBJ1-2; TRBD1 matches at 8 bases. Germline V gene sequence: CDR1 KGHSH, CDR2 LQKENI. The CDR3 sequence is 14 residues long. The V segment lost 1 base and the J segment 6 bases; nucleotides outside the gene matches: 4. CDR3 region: CASSPLAGGDGYTF. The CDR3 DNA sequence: TGTGCCAGCTCACCACTAGCAGGGGGCGATGGCTACACCTTC.

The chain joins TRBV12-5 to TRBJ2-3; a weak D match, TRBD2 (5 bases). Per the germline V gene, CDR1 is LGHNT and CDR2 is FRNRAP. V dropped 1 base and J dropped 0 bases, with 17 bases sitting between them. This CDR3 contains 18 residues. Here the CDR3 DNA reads TGTGCTAGTGGTTTGGGGAGGACCTTGTCATCTAGCACAGATACGCAGTATTTT. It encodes CASGLGRTLSSSTDTQYF.

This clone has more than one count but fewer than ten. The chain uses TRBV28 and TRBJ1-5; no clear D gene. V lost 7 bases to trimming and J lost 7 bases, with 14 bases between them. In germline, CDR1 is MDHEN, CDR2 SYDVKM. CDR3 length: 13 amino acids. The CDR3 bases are TGTGCCAGCACCTTAGGAGGGTACCAGCCCCAGCATTTT. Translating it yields CASTLGGYQPQHF.

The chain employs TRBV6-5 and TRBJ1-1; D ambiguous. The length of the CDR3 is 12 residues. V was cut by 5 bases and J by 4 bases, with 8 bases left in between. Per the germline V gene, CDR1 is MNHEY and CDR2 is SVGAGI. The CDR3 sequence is CASSLRLTEAFF. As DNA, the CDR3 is TGTGCCAGCAGTCTACGTCTCACTGAAGCTTTCTTT.

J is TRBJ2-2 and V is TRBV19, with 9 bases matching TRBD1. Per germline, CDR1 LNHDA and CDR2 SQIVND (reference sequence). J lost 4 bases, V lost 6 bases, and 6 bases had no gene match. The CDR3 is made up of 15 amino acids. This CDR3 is CASSDRGVLTGELFF. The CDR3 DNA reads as TGTGCCAGTAGCGACAGGGGGGTTCTCACCGGGGAGCTGTTTTTT.

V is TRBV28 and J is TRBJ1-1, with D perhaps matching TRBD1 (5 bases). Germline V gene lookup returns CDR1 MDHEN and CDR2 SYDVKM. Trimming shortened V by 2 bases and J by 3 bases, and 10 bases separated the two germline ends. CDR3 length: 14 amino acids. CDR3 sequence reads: CASSLVGGDTEAFF. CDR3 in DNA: TGTGCCAGCAGTTTAGTTGGGGGGGACACTGAAGCTTTCTTT.